This T cell receptor beta chain appears in the sequencing data of a study of cytomegalovirus exposure and HLA in healthy donors. The PCR used 60 Vbeta and 13 Jbeta primers. Sequencing used immunoSEQ multiplex PCR; TCRdb keeps in-frame clones, though not all of them. The sample includes 150,000 to 200,000 clones, around 85% seen only once; the top ten take around 1.9%. Whole-study results and caveats: The classifier, whose performance was assessed in both the original and validation cohorts, reportedly diagnosed cytomegalovirus status with high specificity and sensitivity. Among the sequence variants, a highly shared cluster was likely an artifact of sequencing.

Nominal health characterized the donors when sampled, though unrecorded immune exposures were likely. J was trimmed by 6 bases and V by 1 base; bases with no gene match: 7. Germline-derived CDR1 and CDR2 are SGHKS and YYEKEE (reference sequence). The CDR3 has 15 residues. Regarding this clone: What it binds is unknown.

V is TRBV5-5 and J is TRBJ1-5; TRBD1 matches 7 bases. This receptor was identified in a young man in good health and CMV-seronegative. The sequencing input was PBMCs. This CDR3 reads CASSLSGQGVQPQHF. CDR3 coding DNA: TGTGCCAGCAGCTTGTCAGGGCAGGGGGTTCAGCCCCAGCATTTT. Based on the CDR3 plus reference TRBV5-5 and TRBJ1-5, the full variable domain is DAGVTQSPTHLIKTRGQQVTLRCSPISGHKSVSWYQQVLGQGPQFIFQYYEKEERGRGNFPDRFSARQFPNYSSELNVNALLLGDSALYLCASSLSGQGVQPQHFGDGTRLSIL.